This section outlines one TCR beta chain sequence together with its context. With 10 bases removed from V and 8 bases from J, the gap between germline ends came to 11 bases. Germline assignment: CDR1 MNHNS and CDR2 SASEGT. The CDR3 covers 11 residues. This sample stems from a study of cytomegalovirus exposure and HLA in healthy donors. Researchers ran the PCR with 60 Vbeta and 13 Jbeta primers. Data came from immunoSEQ multiplex PCR; TCRdb stores just in-frame clones and leaves some out. The sample has about 100,000 clones, around three quarters seen once. Sequencing was done on a sample of PBMCs. The rearrangement joins TRBV6-1 to TRBJ1-4; possible D gene TRBD1, 5 bases. The TCR was taken from a female donor in good health and CMV-seropositive. CDR3 residues: CATRQIEKLFF. The CDR3 coding sequence is TGTGCCACCAGACAGATAGAAAAACTGTTTTTT.